Listed below are T cell receptor beta chains from one sample, sequenced in a study of vaccination and CD4 T cells after COVID-19. MiXCR, run by TCRdb on the PCR reads, gives a single entry per CDR3 protein. The table has 12,000 or so distinct CDR3 sequences, roughly 47% seen once. These receptors are not linked to any known antigen. The sequenced sample consisted of CD4+ T cells from blood, cultured in vitro. The receptors here all came from a human donor who had recovered from COVID-19. The CDR3 runs from the conserved cysteine through the conserved F or W. Fields, in order: CDR3 protein, CDR3 DNA, V gene, J gene, D gene, clone size. The D gene is left open where the match is weak. A row's size may be missing; if present it is once, few, many or a size class.

CAYGRRGNEQFF	TGTGCTTACGGGCGGAGGGGGAATGAGCAGTTCTTC	TRBV12-5	TRBJ2-1	.	.
CTSSSPTRGPRYGYTF	TGTACCAGCAGTTCCCCTACGAGGGGTCCCCGCTATGGCTACACCTTC	TRBV27	TRBJ1-2	.	.
CASSAGGGSYGEQFF	TGTGCCAGCAGTGCGGGCGGGGGGTCGTACGGTGAGCAGTTCTTC	TRBV2	TRBJ2-1	TRBD2	.
CASSQSGGEDSPLHF	TGCGCCAGCAGTCAATCGGGGGGGGAAGATTCACCCCTCCACTTT	TRBV23-1	TRBJ1-6	.	few
CASSYSSEETQYF	TGTGCCAGCAGTTACAGTTCCGAAGAGACCCAGTACTTC	TRBV6-5	TRBJ2-5	.	.
CASQGGGPRFF	TGCGCCAGCCAAGGAGGGGGCCCCAGGTTCTTC	TRBV5-1	TRBJ2-1	.	few
CASSFKLTSGGAANTQYF	TGTGCCAGCAGCTTTAAATTGACTAGCGGGGGGGCCGCAAATACGCAGTATTTT	TRBV5-4	TRBJ2-3	TRBD2	.
CASSPQGNQPQHF	TGTGCCAGCAGCCCGCAGGGGAATCAGCCCCAGCATTTT	TRBV7-9	TRBJ1-5	.	.
CASSYLTGTNQPQHF	TGTGCCAGCAGTTACCTTACAGGAACAAATCAGCCCCAGCATTTT	TRBV6-2/TRBV6-3	TRBJ1-5	.	few
CASSESGGAFETQYF	TGTGCCAGCAGTGAAAGCGGGGGGGCCTTTGAGACCCAGTACTTC	TRBV2	TRBJ2-5	TRBD2	once
CSARIGTGVSPLHF	TGCAGTGCCAGAATCGGGACAGGGGTTTCACCCCTCCACTTT	TRBV20-1	TRBJ1-6	TRBD1	.
CASSERDSYEQYF	TGTGCCAGCAGCGAGAGAGACAGCTACGAGCAGTACTTC	TRBV7-9	TRBJ2-7	.	.
CASSPEGRRGTEAFF	TGTGCCAGCTCACCAGAGGGCAGAAGGGGCACTGAAGCTTTCTTT	TRBV18	TRBJ1-1	.	.
CASSIYSGGEKLFF	TGTGCCAGTAGTATCTACTCGGGCGGTGAAAAACTGTTTTTT	TRBV19	TRBJ1-4	.	.
CASMGSTEAFF	TGTGCCAGCATGGGAAGTACTGAAGCTTTCTTT	TRBV6-1	TRBJ1-1	.	.
CASSYRDRGETQYF	TGTGCCAGCAGCTACCGGGACCGGGGGGAGACCCAGTACTTC	TRBV5-4	TRBJ2-5	.	.
CASSHTKGGYTF	TGCGCCAGCAGCCATACTAAGGGTGGCTACACCTTC	TRBV4-1	TRBJ1-2	.	.
CSARVTSGGSTDTQYF	TGCAGTGCTAGAGTTACTAGCGGGGGCAGCACAGATACGCAGTATTTT	TRBV20-1	TRBJ2-3	TRBD2	.
CASSVSMNTEAFF	TGTGCCAGTAGCGTAAGCATGAACACTGAAGCTTTCTTT	TRBV19	TRBJ1-1	.	once
CASSETGTFLSSGNTIYF	TGTGCCAGCAGTGAGACGGGGACGTTTTTAAGCTCTGGAAACACCATATATTTT	TRBV6-1	TRBJ1-3	.	.
CASSPGTFQNEKLFF	TGTGCCAGCAGCCCTGGCACTTTTCAAAATGAAAAACTGTTTTTT	TRBV12-3/TRBV12-4	TRBJ1-4	.	few
CASRLMAGSRGYTF	TGTGCCAGCAGACTTATGGCGGGGTCGAGGGGCTACACCTTC	TRBV6-1	TRBJ1-2	.	.
CASSLSENTEAFF	TGTGCCAGCAGCTTAAGCGAAAACACTGAAGCTTTCTTT	TRBV7-8	TRBJ1-1	.	.
CASSSPETGMREQFF	TGTGCCAGCAGTTCCCCCGAGACAGGGATGCGGGAGCAGTTCTTC	TRBV27	TRBJ2-1	TRBD1	.
CASSLNTGANTEAFF	TGCGCCAGCAGCTTGAACACAGGGGCAAACACTGAAGCTTTCTTT	TRBV5-1	TRBJ1-1	TRBD1	.
CASSLKGGGGQPQHF	TGTGCCAGCAGCCTTAAGGGGGGTGGTGGTCAGCCCCAGCATTTT	TRBV7-2	TRBJ1-5	.	.
CAWRQARGYTF	TGTGCCTGGCGCCAGGCGAGAGGCTACACCTTC	TRBV30	TRBJ1-2	.	.